This T cell receptor beta chain was identified during a study of T cell changes during pregnancy in multiple sclerosis. The J segment lost 4 bases and the V segment lost 4 bases, leaving 6 bases of the junction unmatched. The CDR3 totals 15 residues. Per germline, CDR1 LGHNA and CDR2 YSLEER. This table comes from immunoSEQ multiplex PCR, and its TCRdb copy is limited to in-frame clones, with some not included. The table records about 56,000 clones, 89% of them present only once. This rearrangement joins TRBV4-3 to TRBJ2-5; 10 bases are shared with TRBD2. This material consisted of peripheral blood, taken after pregnancy. The sequence derives from a female donor with multiple sclerosis, enrolled in a pregnancy study. CDR3 region: CASSRSSGGAETQYF. The CDR3 DNA sequence: TGCGCCAGCAGCCGTTCAAGCGGGGGGGCAGAGACCCAGTACTTC.